This TCR beta chain was recovered during a study of blood T cell repertoires in COVID-19 (dated by TCRdb to about 2020). Study-wide context: The collaborator samples originated in the United States, Italy and Spain and spanned the acute and convalescent phases of COVID-19. The material from the prospective study consisted of cDNA or gDNA derived from T cells, B-cell-depleted T cells, or PBMCs. The dataset comprised deeply sampled blood TCRbeta repertoires from subjects exposed to, actively infected with, or recovered from COVID-19. The repertoires were released in a freely available public database meant as a resource for research on the immune response to SARS-CoV-2. The samples were drawn from two sources: the first 160 participants of the ongoing ImmuneRACE study, and 1,200 or so subjects contributed by 6 global collaborators. Sample metadata almost always included a de-identified subject ID, COVID-19 status, age in years and sex. Where available, HLA class I and class II types were obtained from metadata supplied by the sample provider rather than from assay-based typing. General findings and caveats noted by the study authors: The quantity of clinical and demographic metadata differed by source and by participant and was supplied without curation.

Collaborating institutions collected whole blood in K2EDTA tubes following their own protocols. For TCRbeta analysis, collaborators shipped samples in one of three forms: frozen whole blood, isolated PBMCs, or DNA extracted from either of those sample types. The immunoSEQ Assay, a bias-controlled multiplex PCR, was used to amplify TCRbeta CDR3 regions from genomic DNA. The paper's data handling went like this. The number of nucleated cells in each sample was estimated from the amplification of reference gene primers within the assay. To quantify the absolute abundance of each unique TCRbeta CDR3 rearrangement, sequence reads were collapsed and filtered. For each sample, productive Simpson clonality was calculated as the square root of Simpson's diversity index across productive rearrangements. In its TCRdb copy, this immuneACCESS table keeps in-frame sequences only and misses some clones. Where compared with another copy, unresolved V genes explain less than half of these, and the others have no known cause. V and J calls and clone size are given by that table; D and trimming were obtained from the DNA. This sample comprises 140,000 or so clones, around nine tenths of them detected only once. Under 7% of the sample comes from the top ten.

In the case of this clone: Its antigen is unknown. One base away there is no much larger clone; base qualities are not given.

This TCR came from a human donor in a cohort sampled during active COVID-19. Specimen: peripheral blood.

In nucleotide form, the sequence is TGTGCCACCAGCAGGGGGACTAGATCAGATACGCAGTATTTT. It translates as CATSRGTRSDTQYF. The chain is made from TRBV15 and TRBJ2-3; 8 bases in the junction line up with TRBD2. The germline V gene (reference sequence) specifies LNHNV as CDR1 and YYDKDF as CDR2. Germline trimming amounts to 3 bases on V and 4 bases on J, with 3 as the count of junction bases outside the gene matches. Counted from cysteine to phenylalanine, this CDR3 has 14 amino acids. Only CDR3 DNA remains: 42 bases, in frame from the first base.